This entry is about one T cell receptor (beta chain). Produced via immunoSEQ multiplex PCR; TCRdb's table is partial and in-frame only. Found here are around 70,000 clones, 65% to 85% of them singletons; the top ten hold roughly 5%. The data belong to a study of blood T cell repertoires in COVID-19. In the study overall: T cells, B-cell-depleted T cells, or PBMCs supplied cDNA or gDNA.

Losses at the gene ends were 4 bases for V and 5 bases for J; bases not matched to a gene: 8. This CDR3 comprises 15 residues. Germline V gene sequence: CDR1 SGHRS, CDR2 YFSETQ. This chain links TRBV5-1 with TRBJ2-5; 10 bases match TRBD2. The sequence came from a woman of 80 years or more with active or convalescent COVID-19. The material sequenced was peripheral blood. CDR3 sequence: CASSPIAGGGETQYF. The CDR3 DNA is TGCGCCAGCAGCCCTATAGCGGGAGGTGGGGAGACCCAGTACTTC.